This TCR beta chain comes out of a study of CD8+ T cells in alopecia areata. Study summary: Treated patients received oral tofacitinib, 5 to 10 mg twice daily.

The CDR3 totals 15 residues. Trimming shortened V by 6 bases and J by 7 bases, and 22 bases separated the two germline ends. Per germline, CDR1 LNHNV and CDR2 YYDKDF (reference sequence). This clone was counted only a few times. Its specificity is unknown. Treatment indicated: oral pan-JAK inhibitor, 5-10 mg twice daily. PBMCs yielded sorted CD4+ and CD8+ T cells. As the sequencing template, cDNA was produced by extracting RNA and reverse transcribing it. Clones were sequenced by immunoSEQ multiplex PCR, and TCRdb holds only the in-frame ones, with some missing. The table includes over 95,000 clones, 45% to 65% detected once. Study-level findings and limits: Clarity of TCR sharing across patients fell short of that in mice, possibly HLA-related. As there was one nonresponder, how baseline CD8+ expansion relates to response remains uncertain.

The genes are TRBV15 and TRBJ2-7; tentatively, D is TRBD1 or TRBD2 (6 bases each). The source of this sequence is a human donor with alopecia areata. The sample consisted of CD4+ T cells sorted from blood, taken at week 24, from a patient treated with tofacitinib. CDR3 DNA sequence: TGTGCCACCAGTGTGGACGCAGGGGTCGCGGGGGAGCAGTACTTC. This sequence encodes CATSVDAGVAGEQYF.